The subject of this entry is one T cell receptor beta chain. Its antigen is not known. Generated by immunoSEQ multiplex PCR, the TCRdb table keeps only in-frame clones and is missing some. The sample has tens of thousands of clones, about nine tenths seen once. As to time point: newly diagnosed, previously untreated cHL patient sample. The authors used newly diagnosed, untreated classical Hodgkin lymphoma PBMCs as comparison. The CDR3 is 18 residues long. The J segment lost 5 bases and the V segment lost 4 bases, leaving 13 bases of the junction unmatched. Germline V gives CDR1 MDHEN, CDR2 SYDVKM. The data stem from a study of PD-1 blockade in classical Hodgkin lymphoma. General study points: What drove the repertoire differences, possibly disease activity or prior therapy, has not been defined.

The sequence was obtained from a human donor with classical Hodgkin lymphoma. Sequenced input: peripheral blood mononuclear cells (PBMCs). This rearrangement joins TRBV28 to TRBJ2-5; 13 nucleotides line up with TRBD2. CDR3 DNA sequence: TGTGCCAGCAGTTGGACTAGCGGGAGTCAGGTGTTGGGGGAGACCCAGTACTTC. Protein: CASSWTSGSQVLGETQYF.